This TCR beta chain was observed in a study of human T cells and chemical hapten exposure. Study in general: TCR yields differed between samples (mainly from small differences in pooled library volume). Study conclusions and caveats: There was a positive correlation between PT1 expanded TCR counts and patch test score.

Germline V gene lookup returns CDR1 SGHRS and CDR2 YFSETQ. The V end was cut by 4 bases, the J end by 1 base, with 13 bases between. The CDR3 sequence is 15 residues long. TCRdb reprocessed the RACE reads via MiXCR and lists one record per CDR3 protein. Of 80,000 to 95,000 distinct CDR3 sequences in the sample, roughly 12% were seen once. Documented time point: patch test 2, 6 weeks after DPC sensitization. As to treatment: therapeutic diphenylcyclopropenone sensitization with weekly scalp DPC. The study enrolled 18 to 70-year-old alopecia patients suitable for DPC. Only a few counts were recorded for this clonotype. What it binds is not known.

Sequencing was performed on whole blood, taken in connection with sensitization to the hapten diphenylcyclopropenone (DPC). This TCR was sampled from a man between 18 and 35 years old with alopecia areata. Some clones in this sample may be carry-over from other donors' samples. J is TRBJ2-3 and V is TRBV5-1; no firm D call. DNA for the CDR3: TGCGCCAGCAGCCTATCGGGTCTACGCACAGATACGCAGTATTTT. Amino acids: CASSLSGLRTDTQYF. The entire variable domain, with the rest obtained from reference TRBV5-1 and TRBJ2-3, is as follows: KAGVTQTPRYLIKTRGQQVTLSCSPISGHRSVSWYQQTPGQGLQFLFEYFSETQRNKGNFPGRFSGRQFSNSRSEMNVSTLELGDSALYLCASSLSGLRTDTQYFGPGTRLTVL.